These 23 T cell receptor beta chains came from one sample sequenced in a study of blood T cell repertoires in COVID-19. Sequencing used immunoSEQ multiplex PCR; TCRdb keeps in-frame clones, though not all of them. This table holds around 200,000 clones, around 86% found once. Sequenced material: PBMCs or T cells enriched from blood (not recorded which). The receptors stem from a man in his forties or fifties with acute COVID-19.

This chain uses TRBV6-2 or TRBV6-3 with TRBJ2-3, with a possible D match to TRBD2 (6 bases). The CDR3 has 20 amino acids. Germline V CDR1 and CDR2: MNHEY, SVGEGT. The ends were cut back, 6 bases at V and 5 bases at J, with 33 bases in the middle. The CDR3 spells CASSWTWRGAGPRAGDTQYF. The CDR3 nucleotides read TGTGCCAGCAGCTGGACCTGGAGGGGCGCAGGTCCGAGAGCGGGAGATACGCAGTATTTT.

The rearrangement uses TRBV13 and TRBJ2-4, with D maybe TRBD2 (5 bases). V was trimmed by 2 bases and J by 2 bases, leaving 7 bases between them. Germline V gene lookup returns CDR1 PRHDT and CDR2 FYEKMQ (reference sequence). The CDR3 has 14 residues. CDR3 residues: CASSLRTSKNIQYF. CDR3 nucleotides: TGTGCCAGCAGCTTAAGGACTTCCAAAAACATTCAGTACTTC.

The rearrangement uses TRBV6-4 and TRBJ2-7; maybe TRBD1 (5 bases). V was cut by 0 bases and J by 1 base, with 7 bases left in between. CDR1 is MRHNA, CDR2 SNTAGT, per germline. CDR3 length equals 14 residues. Here the CDR3 DNA reads TGTGCCAGCAGTGACTCGCCAGGGTCCTACGAGCAGTACTTC. Protein: CASSDSPGSYEQYF.

J is TRBJ1-3 and V is TRBV7-6; the D gene is possibly TRBD1 (6 bases). Germline V lookup: CDR1 SGHVS, CDR2 FNYEAQ. Trimming cost V 5 bases and J 2 bases, with 19 bases left between them. The CDR3 is made up of 17 amino acids. CDR3 nucleotides: TGTGCCAGCAGCGTCGCCAGGGGCATGGGCACTGGAAACACCATATATTTT. This encodes CASSVARGMGTGNTIYF.

The rearrangement links TRBV27 to TRBJ2-7; no firm D call. Germline loops: CDR1 MNHEY, CDR2 SMNVEV (reference sequence). V lost 5 bases and J 6 bases, leaving 11 bases between the germline ends. CDR3 size: 12 residues. CDR3: CASSTPESEQYF. The CDR3 DNA follows: TGTGCCAGCAGTACCCCCGAGAGCGAGCAGTACTTC.

This sequence joins TRBV27 and TRBJ1-1, with a tentative D call TRBD1 (6 bases). The germline V and J ends were trimmed by 8 bases and 4 bases, with 20 bases remaining between them. Germline V gene lookup returns CDR1 MNHEY and CDR2 SMNVEV (reference sequence). This CDR3 has 15 residues. The CDR3 sequence: CASRPQGNFGTEAFF. DNA for the CDR3: TGTGCCAGCCGTCCCCAGGGGAATTTTGGCACTGAAGCTTTCTTT.

The chain carries TRBV18 and TRBJ1-2; 9 bases line up with TRBD1. The germline V gene encodes CDR1 KGHSH and CDR2 LQKENI. The CDR3 contains 14 residues. V was pared by 0 bases and J by 7 bases, with 3 bases of the junction left unmatched. The DNA for the CDR3 is TGTGCCAGCTCACCACCACAGGGGGCGGCTGGCTACACCTTC. It yields the protein CASSPPQGAAGYTF.

This clone showed up just once. This chain joins TRBV30 and TRBJ1-2, with D unresolved. This CDR3 has 13 residues. Trimming left V 5 bases short and J 1 base short, with 11 bases between. Germline V CDR1 and CDR2: GTSNPN, SVGIG (reference sequence). The CDR3 sequence is CAWSSGVNYGYTF. The CDR3, as DNA: TGTGCCTGGTCGTCGGGAGTTAACTATGGCTACACCTTC.

This rearrangement joins TRBV27 to TRBJ2-1, with D maybe TRBD2 (5 bases). Germline V gene data show CDR1 as MNHEY and CDR2 as SMNVEV (reference sequence). The CDR3 is made up of 12 amino acids. The V gene lost 4 bases and the J gene lost 7 bases, with 8 bases spanning the gap. CDR3 sequence reads: CASSWSGNEQFF. CDR3 nucleotides: TGTGCCAGCAGTTGGAGCGGTAATGAGCAGTTCTTC.

This rearrangement joins TRBV11-2 to TRBJ1-3; the match to TRBD1 covers 9 bases. The germline V gene encodes CDR1 SGHAT and CDR2 FQNNGV. This CDR3 has 17 residues. J lost 4 bases, V lost 3 bases, and 10 bases had no gene match. For the CDR3, the DNA is TGTGCCAGCAGCTTGACAGGGGGAAGAGTGAGGGGAAACACCATATATTTT. Translated, it gives CASSLTGGRVRGNTIYF.

This clone was observed once. The chain employs TRBV6-2 or TRBV6-3 and TRBJ2-3; no clear D. Germline values: CDR1 MNHEY, CDR2 SVGEGT. V shed 4 bases and J shed 2 bases, with 19 bases lying between them. The CDR3 spans 17 residues. This chain's CDR3 is CASSSAPRSLFTDTQYF. CDR3 nucleotide sequence: TGTGCCAGCAGTTCCGCCCCCCGTAGCCTGTTCACAGATACGCAGTATTTT.

CDR3 coding DNA: TGTGCCAGCAGGCGCCGGGACTACCCCACCGGGGAGCTGTTTTTT. Encoded protein: CASRRRDYPTGELFF. The chain is built from TRBV28 and TRBJ2-2, with TRBD2 identical over 7 bases. The CDR3 spans 15 residues. Germline CDR1 and CDR2: MDHEN and SYDVKM. With V trimmed by 6 bases and J by 4 bases, 8 bases remained unmatched.

Turning to this clone: A junction boundary mismatches the germline segment, possibly from a read error. The chain recombines TRBV7-9 with TRBJ2-2; TRBD1 matches at 7 bases. From germline, CDR1 is SEHNR and CDR2 FQNEAQ (reference sequence). CDR3 size: 16 residues. The CDR3 is CASRLRQGRDTGELFF. In DNA form, the CDR3 reads TGTGCCAGCCGCTTAAGACAGGGACGGGACACCGGGGAGCTGTTTTTT. The variable domain in full, completed from reference TRBV7-9 and TRBJ2-2, reads DTGVSQNPRHKITKRGQNVTFRCDPISEHNRLYWYRQTLGQGPEFLTYFQNEAQLEKSRLLSDRFSAERPKGSFSTLEIQRTEQGDSAMYLCASRLRQGRDTGELFFGEGSRLTVL.

Only one count was recorded for this clone. This chain connects TRBV30 to TRBJ2-4, with TRBD1 matching over 7 bases. This CDR3 has 14 amino acids. V was clipped by 1 base and J by 3 bases; unmatched bases: 3. CDR1 and CDR2 from the germline V gene are GTSNPN and SVGIG (reference sequence). CDR3 sequence: CAWSGGTVKNIQYF. The CDR3 DNA reads TGTGCCTGGAGTGGAGGGACAGTCAAAAACATTCAGTACTTC.

The chain has TRBV27 and TRBJ1-4; 9 bases are a match to TRBD1. The V gene end was trimmed by 5 bases and the J gene end by 6 bases; junction bases not matched to a gene: 7. CDR3 length: 15 residues. From germline, CDR1 is MNHEY and CDR2 SMNVEV (reference sequence). CDR3 amino acids: CASSATGGAYEKLFF. The DNA for the CDR3 is TGTGCCAGCAGTGCAACAGGGGGCGCTTATGAAAAACTGTTTTTT. Complete variable domain (other parts from reference TRBV27 and TRBJ1-4): EAQVTQNPRYLITVTGKKLTVTCSQNMNHEYMSWYRQDPGLGLRQIYYSMNVEVTDKGDVPEGYKVSRKEKRNFPLILESPSPNQTSLYFCASSATGGAYEKLFFGSGTQLSVL.

This chain uses TRBV19 with TRBJ2-1, with D possibly being TRBD1 (5 bases). CDR3 length: 15 amino acids. CDR1 LNHDA and CDR2 SQIVND come from the germline V gene (reference sequence). Trimming took off 3 bases at V and 4 bases at J, with 13 bases between the two ends. The CDR3 loop reads CASSMKGVIYNEQFF. CDR3 DNA sequence: TGTGCCAGTAGTATGAAAGGGGTCATTTACAATGAGCAGTTCTTC. Drawing the rest from reference TRBV19 and TRBJ2-1, the complete variable domain is DGGITQSPKYLFRKEGQNVTLSCEQNLNHDAMYWYRQDPGQGLRLIYYSQIVNDFQKGDIAEGYSVSREKKESFPLTVTSAQKNPTAFYLCASSMKGVIYNEQFFGPGTRLTVL.

The chain recombines TRBV4-3 with TRBJ1-2, with D unclear. The CDR3 runs 15 residues. Germline-derived CDR1 and CDR2 are LGHNA and YSLEER. V was clipped by 0 bases and J by 4 bases, with 12 bases between them. CDR3: CASSQDTSGGYGYTF. CDR3 DNA: TGCGCCAGCAGCCAAGATACGTCAGGTGGCTATGGCTACACCTTC.

J is TRBJ2-1 and V is TRBV2; tentative D call: TRBD2 (5 bases). The CDR3 sequence is 13 residues long. Between the trimmed V and J ends, which lost 8 bases and 14 bases, there was a span of 22 bases. Germline V gene data show CDR1 as SNHLY and CDR2 as FYNNEI. Here the CDR3 reads CASGYREEAQEFF. The DNA of the CDR3 is TGTGCCAGCGGATATCGGGAAGAAGCGCAGGAGTTCTTC.

The CDR3 DNA sequence: TGTGCCAGTAGTATGACTAGCGGGAGAGAGACCCAGTACTTC. Protein: CASSMTSGRETQYF. The rearrangement uses TRBV19 and TRBJ2-5; 12 bases map to TRBD2. Losses at the gene ends were 3 bases for V and 4 bases for J; bases not matched to a gene: 0. Looked up from germline, CDR1 is LNHDA and CDR2 is SQIVND (reference sequence). CDR3 size: 14 residues.

This clone has a single count. V gene TRBV4-3 combines with J gene TRBJ2-1; D uncertain. V gave up 0 bases and J gave up 1 base, with 7 bases separating them. The germline CDR1 and CDR2 sequences are LGHNA and YSLEER. The CDR3 covers 15 residues. The CDR3 bases are TGCGCCAGCAGCCAAGATTATACATCCTACAATGAGCAGTTCTTC. Its protein product is CASSQDYTSYNEQFF.

The rearrangement joins TRBV11-2 to TRBJ2-5; 14 nucleotides line up with TRBD2. Looked up from germline, CDR1 is SGHAT and CDR2 is FQNNGV. CDR3 length equals 16 residues. V shed 11 bases, J shed 5 bases, and the junction held 13 bases outside the gene matches. CDR3 protein: CAGTGTSGRGRETQYF. The CDR3 nucleotides are TGTGCCGGCACCGGGACTAGCGGGAGAGGGAGGGAGACCCAGTACTTC.

V usage is TRBV30 and J usage is TRBJ1-5; the match to TRBD1 covers 7 bases. The CDR3 covers 15 residues. Germline CDR1 GTSNPN, CDR2 SVGIG (reference sequence). Trimming took 8 bases from V and 2 from J; bases not matched to a gene: 12. The chain's CDR3 is CALGGRVGGNQPQHF. CDR3 DNA sequence: TGTGCCCTAGGGGGCAGGGTGGGAGGCAATCAGCCCCAGCATTTT.

The chain couples TRBV30 to TRBJ1-6; TRBD1 might be the D (5 bases). Trimming cost V 6 bases and J 4 bases, with 10 bases left between them. This CDR3 region has 13 residues. CDR1 GTSNPN and CDR2 SVGIG come from the germline V gene (reference sequence). As DNA, the CDR3 is TGTGCCTGCCTGGGGCTGTATAATTCACCCCTCCACTTT. As protein: CACLGLYNSPLHF.